This T cell receptor beta chain was recovered during a study of sequential checkpoint blockade in melanoma. About the study: Maintenance nivolumab came after either treatment sequence.

Clones were read by immunoSEQ multiplex PCR, and TCRdb kept only the in-frame ones, dropping some. The repertoire holds around 34,000 clones, with around 82% as singletons. V shed 4 bases, J shed 4 bases, and the junction held 10 bases outside the gene matches. The CDR3 is made up of 16 amino acids. Germline values: CDR1 SEHNR, CDR2 FQNEAQ (reference sequence). Documented treatment: randomized to nivolumab then ipilimumab (arm A) or the reverse (arm B). Sorted cells were live CD3+CD8+, lacking CD19 and CD56, from PBMCs. This sequence joins TRBV7-9 and TRBJ1-5, with TRBD1 matching 7 bases. Source: CD8+ T cells sorted from blood (inferred from file names), taken from a patient given nivolumab and ipilimumab in sequence. This TCR came from a human donor with melanoma. This CDR3 reads CASSSSAGGRNQPQHF. The CDR3 region has the DNA TGTGCCAGCAGCTCTAGCGCAGGGGGTCGGAATCAGCCCCAGCATTTT.